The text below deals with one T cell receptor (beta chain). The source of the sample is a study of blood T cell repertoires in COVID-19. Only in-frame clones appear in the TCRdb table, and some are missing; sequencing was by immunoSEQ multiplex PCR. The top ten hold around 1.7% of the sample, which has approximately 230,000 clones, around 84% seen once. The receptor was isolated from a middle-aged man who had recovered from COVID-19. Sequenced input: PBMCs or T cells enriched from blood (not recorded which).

The CDR3 DNA reads TGTGCCAGCAGCCAAGGATCGGGGACTATCAAGAGTTTCTTC. Translating it yields CASSQGSGTIKSFF. This sequence joins TRBV3-1 (or the pseudogene TRBV3-2) and TRBJ2-1; 7 positions match TRBD2. Germline trimming cut 1 base from V and 16 bases from J; bases unmatched to any gene: 13. The germline V gene has CDR1 LGHDT and CDR2 YNNKEL (reference sequence). The CDR3 loop spans 14 amino acids.